Sequencing of this T cell receptor (beta chain) was carried out in a study of T cell responses to AZD1222 COVID-19 vaccine. Looking at the study overall: Pooled together were second doses at about 4 or about 12 weeks. Study-wide results and caveats: Reportedly, close to half of spike-specific TCRs are directed against unmutated variant regions. CD4 TCRs associated with vaccination spanned spike, dominating at 160-218 and 743-854.

Assay: immunoSEQ multiplex PCR; the TCRdb copy retains only in-frame clones and omits some. Of about 67,000 clones in the sample, 80% to 90% were seen once. Comments on this clone: Antigen specificity is unknown.

J gave up 0 bases and V 6 bases, and 6 bases lay outside the gene matches. The germline V gene has CDR1 MNHEY and CDR2 SVGAGI. CDR3 length: 15 amino acids. The J gene is TRBJ2-7, the V gene TRBV6-5, with TRBD1 matching over 9 bases. The receptor's source is an adult in good health. The material was peripheral blood, obtained on day 0 of AZD1222 vaccination. The CDR3, as DNA: TGTGCCAGCAGCCCAGGACAGGGGCGCTCCTACGAGCAGTACTTC. It yields the protein CASSPGQGRSYEQYF.